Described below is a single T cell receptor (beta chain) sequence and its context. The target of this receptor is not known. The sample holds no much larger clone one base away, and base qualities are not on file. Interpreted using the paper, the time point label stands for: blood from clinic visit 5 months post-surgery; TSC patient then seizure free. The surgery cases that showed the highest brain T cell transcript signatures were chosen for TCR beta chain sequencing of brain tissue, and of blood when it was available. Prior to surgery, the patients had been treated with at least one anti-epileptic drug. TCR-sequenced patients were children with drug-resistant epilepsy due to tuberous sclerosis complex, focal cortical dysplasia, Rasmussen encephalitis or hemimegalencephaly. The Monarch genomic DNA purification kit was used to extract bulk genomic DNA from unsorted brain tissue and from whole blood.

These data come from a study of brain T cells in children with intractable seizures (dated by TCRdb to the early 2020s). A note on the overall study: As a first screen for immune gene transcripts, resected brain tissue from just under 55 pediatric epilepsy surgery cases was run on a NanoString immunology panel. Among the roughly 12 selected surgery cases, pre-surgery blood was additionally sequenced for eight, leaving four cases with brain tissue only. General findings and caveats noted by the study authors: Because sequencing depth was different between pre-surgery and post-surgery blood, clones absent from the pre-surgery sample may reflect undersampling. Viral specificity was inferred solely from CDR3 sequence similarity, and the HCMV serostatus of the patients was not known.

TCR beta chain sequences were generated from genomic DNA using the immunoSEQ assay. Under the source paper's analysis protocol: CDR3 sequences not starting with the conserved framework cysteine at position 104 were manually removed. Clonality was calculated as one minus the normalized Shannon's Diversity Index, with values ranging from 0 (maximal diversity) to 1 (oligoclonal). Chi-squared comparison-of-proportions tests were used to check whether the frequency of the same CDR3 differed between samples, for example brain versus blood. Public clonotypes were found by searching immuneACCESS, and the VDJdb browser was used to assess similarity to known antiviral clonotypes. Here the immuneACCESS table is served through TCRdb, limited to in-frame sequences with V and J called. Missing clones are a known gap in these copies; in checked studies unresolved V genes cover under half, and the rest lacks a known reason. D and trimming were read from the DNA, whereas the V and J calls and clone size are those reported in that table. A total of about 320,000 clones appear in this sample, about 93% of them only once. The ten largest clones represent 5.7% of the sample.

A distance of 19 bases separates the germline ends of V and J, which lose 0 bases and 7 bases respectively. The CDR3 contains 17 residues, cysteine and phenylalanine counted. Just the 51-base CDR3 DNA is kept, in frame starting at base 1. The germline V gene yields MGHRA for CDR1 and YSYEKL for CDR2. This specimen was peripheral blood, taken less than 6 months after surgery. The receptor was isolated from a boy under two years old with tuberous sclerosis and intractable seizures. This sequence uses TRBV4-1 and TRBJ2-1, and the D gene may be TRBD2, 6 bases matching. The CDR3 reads CASSQEGWGSGWNEQFF. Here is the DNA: TGCGCCAGCAGCCAAGAGGGTTGGGGCAGCGGGTGGAATGAGCAGTTCTTC.